Listed below are T cell receptor beta chains from one sample, sequenced in a study of cytomegalovirus exposure and HLA in healthy donors. The repertoire was sequenced with immunoSEQ multiplex PCR; TCRdb's copy has only in-frame clones and lacks some. The sample table includes tens of thousands of clones. Material for sequencing was PBMCs. The source is a woman aged 45 to 65 in good health and CMV-seropositive. CDR3s include the opening cysteine and the closing phenylalanine or tryptophan. Each record gives: J gene, V gene, D gene, CDR3 protein, CDR3 DNA. The D gene is left open where the match is weak.

>TRBJ1-2|TRBV6-6|NA
CASSQTGSGYTF
TGTGCCAGCAGTCAAACAGGGTCAGGCTACACCTTC
>TRBJ1-2|TRBV5-1|NA
CASSLGPDYGYTF
TGCGCCAGCAGCTTGGGCCCAGACTATGGCTACACCTTC
>TRBJ1-5|TRBV5-6|NA
CASSLRGTGNQPQHF
TGTGCCAGCAGCTTGCGGGGGACGGGCAATCAGCCCCAGCATTTT
>TRBJ2-5|TRBV7-9|TRBD1
CASSSNRDRVGETQYF
TGTGCCAGCAGCTCTAACCGGGACAGGGTCGGGGAGACCCAGTACTTC
>TRBJ2-5|TRBV30|NA
CAWSALAALGLQETQYF
TGTGCCTGGAGTGCATTAGCGGCCCTGGGACTTCAAGAGACCCAGTACTTC
>TRBJ1-3|TRBV7-9|NA
CASSLTRQGAEGNTIYF
TGTGCCAGCAGCTTGACCCGACAAGGGGCGGAAGGAAACACCATATATTTT
>TRBJ2-7|TRBV4-3|NA
CASSQAGEEQYF
TGCGCCAGCAGCCAAGCCGGAGAGGAGCAGTACTTC
>TRBJ2-2|TRBV5-1|NA
CASSLARQANTGELFF
TGCGCCAGCAGCTTGGCGCGACAGGCCAACACCGGGGAGCTGTTTTTT
>TRBJ2-5|TRBV28|TRBD1
CASSSGDSRETQYF
TGTGCCAGCAGTTCAGGGGACAGCCGAGAGACCCAGTACTTC
>TRBJ1-1|TRBV19|NA
CASSWGTGTTEAFF
TGTGCCAGTAGTTGGGGGACCGGGACAACTGAAGCTTTCTTT
>TRBJ2-1|TRBV5-4|NA
CASSLGGRAEDEQFF
TGTGCCAGCAGCTTGGGGGGCAGAGCCGAAGATGAGCAGTTCTTC
>TRBJ1-6|TRBV15|NA
CATSRNVGLEGPLHF
TGTGCCACCAGCAGAAATGTTGGGCTGGAAGGACCCCTCCACTTT
>TRBJ2-5|TRBV15|TRBD1
CATALTGPGETQYF
TGTGCCACTGCTTTGACAGGGCCGGGGGAGACCCAGTACTTC
>TRBJ2-7|TRBV21-1|NA
CASSGGILDEQYF
TGTGCCAGCAGCGGAGGGATACTCGACGAGCAGTACTTC
>TRBJ1-2|TRBV2|NA
CASTFGRETYGYTF
TGTGCCAGCACTTTTGGGAGAGAGACCTATGGCTACACCTTC
>TRBJ2-7|TRBV10-1|NA
CASSESIRVYEQYF
TGCGCCAGCAGTGAGTCGATACGGGTTTACGAGCAGTACTTC
>TRBJ2-5|TRBV6-6|TRBD2
CASSYIAGQGETQYF
TGTGCCAGCAGTTATATAGCGGGCCAAGGGGAGACCCAGTACTTC
>TRBJ1-2|TRBV6-4|TRBD1
CASSIGTGANYGYTF
TGTGCCAGCAGCATCGGGACAGGCGCTAACTATGGCTACACCTTC
>TRBJ1-4|TRBV19|TRBD1
CASSRAGTGGEKLFF
TGTGCCAGTAGTAGGGCCGGGACAGGGGGCGAAAAACTGTTTTTT
>TRBJ2-1|TRBV28|NA
CASSLTRTNEQFF
TGTGCCAGCAGTTTGACTAGAACCAATGAGCAGTTCTTC
>TRBJ2-1|TRBV21-1|NA
CASSNHPGASGSPMPQFF
TGTGCCAGCAGCAATCATCCCGGGGCTAGCGGGTCTCCAATGCCGCAGTTCTTC
>TRBJ1-2|TRBV5-8|NA
CASTTGRGDGYTF
TGTGCCAGCACCACGGGGAGGGGGGACGGCTACACCTTC
>TRBJ2-3|TRBV7-9|NA
CASSLEKAGDTQYF
TGTGCCAGCAGCTTGGAAAAAGCGGGAGATACGCAGTATTTT
>TRBJ2-2|TRBV18|TRBD1
CASSPAGQGSTGELFF
TGTGCCAGCTCACCGGCGGGACAGGGGAGCACCGGGGAGCTGTTTTTT
>TRBJ1-3|TRBV4-1|NA
CASSQDAGSGNTIYF
TGCGCCAGCAGCCAAGATGCGGGTTCTGGAAACACCATATATTTT
>TRBJ2-2|TRBV6-5|TRBD2
CASSYDRRGAGELFF
TGTGCCAGCAGTTACGACCGGCGGGGGGCCGGGGAGCTGTTTTTT
>TRBJ1-1|TRBV7-7|NA
CASSPSENTEAFF
TGTGCCAGCAGCCCTTCAGAGAACACTGAAGCTTTCTTT
>TRBJ1-3|TRBV18|NA
CASSLLEVISGNTIYF
TGTGCCAGCTCACTCCTTGAGGTTATCTCTGGAAACACCATATATTTT